This section outlines one T cell receptor beta chain sequence together with its context. The authors reverse transcribed roughly 0.45 to 1 ug RNA with random hexamers. TCRdb processed the immunoSEQ multiplex PCR reads anew with MiXCR; each CDR3 protein has one entry. The sample includes 50,000 or so distinct CDR3 sequences, roughly 93% of them seen just once. TCR beta sequencing covered blood CD8+ and CD4+ T cells. As controls, healthy donors matched for age and sex were used. TEMRA cells were FACS-enriched, while CD8+ and CD4+ T cells were negatively isolated. The CDR3 sequence is 16 residues long. Germline V gives CDR1 MDHEN, CDR2 SYDVKM. V was clipped by 3 bases and J by 5 bases, with 17 bases between them. This sample was included in a study of CD8 T cells in Susac syndrome.

Input material: CD8+ T cells from PBMCs. The chain employs TRBV28 and TRBJ2-1; D is perhaps TRBD1 or TRBD2 (5 bases each). The clonotype was recovered from a human donor in good health. The CDR3 nucleotides are TGTGCCAGCAGTTTCCTGGGACGCCAGCCGGACAATGAGCAGTTCTTC. Translating it yields CASSFLGRQPDNEQFF.